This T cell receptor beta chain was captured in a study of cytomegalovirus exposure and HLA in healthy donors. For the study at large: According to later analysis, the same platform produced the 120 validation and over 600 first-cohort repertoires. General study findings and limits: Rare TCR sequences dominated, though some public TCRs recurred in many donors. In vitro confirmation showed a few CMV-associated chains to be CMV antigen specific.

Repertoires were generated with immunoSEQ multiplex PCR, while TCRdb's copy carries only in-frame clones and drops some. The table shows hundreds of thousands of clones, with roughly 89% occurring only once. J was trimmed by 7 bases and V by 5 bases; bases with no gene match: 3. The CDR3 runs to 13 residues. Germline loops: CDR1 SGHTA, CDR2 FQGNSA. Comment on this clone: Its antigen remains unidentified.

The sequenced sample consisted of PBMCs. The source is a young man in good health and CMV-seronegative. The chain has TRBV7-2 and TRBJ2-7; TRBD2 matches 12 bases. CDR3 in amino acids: CASSPGTSGEQYF. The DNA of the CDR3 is TGTGCCAGCAGCCCGGGGACTAGCGGGGAGCAGTACTTC.